This TCR beta chain was profiled in a study of tumor-infiltrating lymphocytes in primary liver carcinoma. Study-wide findings and caveats: Overlap in tumor-adjacent and tumor-blood pairs fell below that of tumor region pairs. Since the samples were bulk and unsorted, the CD4+ and CD8+ repertoires were not compared.

This clonotype has a handful of counts. Its antigen is unknown. Starting material of 500 ng total RNA yielded TCR beta cDNA via a constant-region primer. Employing slightly modified ARM-PCR, three nested multiplex PCR rounds were run, and these gave rise to the TCR beta libraries. Two initial PCR rounds of roughly 10 cycles each paired TRBV1-TRBV30 forward primers with a C-beta reverse primer. MiXCR, applied by TCRdb to the multiplex PCR reads, yields one record per CDR3 protein. Of 310,000 or so distinct CDR3 sequences in the sample, almost 60% were seen once. Germline CDR1 and CDR2: SGHNT and YYREEE (reference sequence). V dropped 3 bases and J dropped 4 bases, with 9 bases sitting between them. The CDR3 covers 13 residues. In addition to blood RNA drawn from unsorted whole blood, germline DNA was extracted.

Sample: peripheral blood. The chain recombines TRBV5-4 with TRBJ2-3; D possibly corresponds to TRBD1 (5 bases). This clonotype originated in a woman in her 30s with primary liver carcinoma and hepatitis B virus infection. The CDR3 coding sequence is TGTGCCAGCAGCTCGCAGGGCCCAGATACGCAGTATTTT. This gives the protein CASSSQGPDTQYF. The full variable domain, completed using reference TRBV5-4 and TRBJ2-3, is ETGVTQSPTHLIKTRGQQVTLRCSSQSGHNTVSWYQQALGQGPQFIFQYYREEENGRGNFPPRFSGLQFPNYSSELNVNALELDDSALYLCASSSQGPDTQYFGPGTRLTVL.